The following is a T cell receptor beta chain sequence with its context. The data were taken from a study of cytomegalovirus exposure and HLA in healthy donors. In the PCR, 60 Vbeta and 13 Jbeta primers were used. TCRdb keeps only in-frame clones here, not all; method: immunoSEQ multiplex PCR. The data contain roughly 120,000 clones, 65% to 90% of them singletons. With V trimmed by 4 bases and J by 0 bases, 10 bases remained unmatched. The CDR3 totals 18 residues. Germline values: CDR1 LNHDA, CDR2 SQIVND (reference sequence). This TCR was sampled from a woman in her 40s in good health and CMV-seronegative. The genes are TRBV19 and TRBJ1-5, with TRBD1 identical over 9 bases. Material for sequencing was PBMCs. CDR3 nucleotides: TGTGCCAGTAGTACCGGGACAGGGACTAACCCTAGCAATCAGCCCCAGCATTTT. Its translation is CASSTGTGTNPSNQPQHF.